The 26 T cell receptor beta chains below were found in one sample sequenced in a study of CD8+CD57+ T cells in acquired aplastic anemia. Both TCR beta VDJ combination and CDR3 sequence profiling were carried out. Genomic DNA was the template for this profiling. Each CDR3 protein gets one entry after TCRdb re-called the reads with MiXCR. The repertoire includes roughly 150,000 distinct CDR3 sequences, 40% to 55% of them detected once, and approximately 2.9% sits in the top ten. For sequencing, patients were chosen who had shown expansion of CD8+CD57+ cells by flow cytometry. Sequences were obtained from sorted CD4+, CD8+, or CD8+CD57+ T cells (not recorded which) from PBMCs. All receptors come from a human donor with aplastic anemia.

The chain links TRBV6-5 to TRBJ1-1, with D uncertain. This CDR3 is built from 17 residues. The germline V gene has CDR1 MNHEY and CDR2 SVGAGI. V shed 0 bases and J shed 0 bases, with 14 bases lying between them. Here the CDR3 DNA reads TGTGCCAGCAGTTACTCGAATGAGCCAGGTATGAACACTGAAGCTTTCTTT. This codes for CASSYSNEPGMNTEAFF.

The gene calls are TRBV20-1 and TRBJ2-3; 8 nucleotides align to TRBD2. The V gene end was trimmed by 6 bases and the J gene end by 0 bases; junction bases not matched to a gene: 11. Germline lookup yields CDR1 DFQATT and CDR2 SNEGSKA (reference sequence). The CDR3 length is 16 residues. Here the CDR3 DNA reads TGCAGTGCCATTAGCGGGATACCTCCTAGCACAGATACGCAGTATTTT. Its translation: CSAISGIPPSTDTQYF.

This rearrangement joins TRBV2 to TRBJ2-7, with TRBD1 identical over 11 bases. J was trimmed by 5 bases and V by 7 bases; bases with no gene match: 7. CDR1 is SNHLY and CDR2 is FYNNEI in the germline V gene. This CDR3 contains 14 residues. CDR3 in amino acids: CASTRDRGWDEQYF. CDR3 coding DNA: TGTGCCAGCACCCGGGACAGGGGGTGGGACGAGCAGTACTTC. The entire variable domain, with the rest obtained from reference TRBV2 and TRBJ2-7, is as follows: EPEVTQTPSHQVTQMGQEVILRCVPISNHLYFYWYRQILGQKVEFLVSFYNNEISEKSEIFDDQFSVERPDGSNFTLKIRSTKLEDSAMYFCASTRDRGWDEQYFGPGTRLTVT.

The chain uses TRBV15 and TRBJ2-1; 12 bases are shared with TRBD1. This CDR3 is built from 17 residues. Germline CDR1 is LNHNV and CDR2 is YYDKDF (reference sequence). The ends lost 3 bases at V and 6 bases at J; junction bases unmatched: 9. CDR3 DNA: TGTGCCACCAGCAGCTCCAGGTCGGGACAGGGGGCCAATGAGCAGTTCTTC. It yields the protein CATSSSRSGQGANEQFF.

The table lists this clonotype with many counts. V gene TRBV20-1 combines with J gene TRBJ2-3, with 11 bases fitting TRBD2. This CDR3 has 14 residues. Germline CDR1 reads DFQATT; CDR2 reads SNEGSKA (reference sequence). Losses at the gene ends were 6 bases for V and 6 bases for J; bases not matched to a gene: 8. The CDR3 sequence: CSATALAGADTQYF. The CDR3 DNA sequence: TGCAGTGCCACCGCACTAGCGGGAGCCGATACGCAGTATTTT.

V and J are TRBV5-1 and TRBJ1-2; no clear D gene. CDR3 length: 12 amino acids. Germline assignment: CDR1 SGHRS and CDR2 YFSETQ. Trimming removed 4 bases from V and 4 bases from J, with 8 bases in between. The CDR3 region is CASSRAGYGYTF. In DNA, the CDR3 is TGCGCCAGCAGCAGGGCAGGCTATGGCTACACCTTC.

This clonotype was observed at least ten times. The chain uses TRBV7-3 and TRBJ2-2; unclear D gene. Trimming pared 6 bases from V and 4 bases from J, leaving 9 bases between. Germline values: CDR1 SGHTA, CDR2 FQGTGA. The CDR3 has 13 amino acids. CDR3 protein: CASSLNPTGELFF. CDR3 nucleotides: TGTGCCAGCAGTCTCAACCCCACCGGGGAGCTGTTTTTT.

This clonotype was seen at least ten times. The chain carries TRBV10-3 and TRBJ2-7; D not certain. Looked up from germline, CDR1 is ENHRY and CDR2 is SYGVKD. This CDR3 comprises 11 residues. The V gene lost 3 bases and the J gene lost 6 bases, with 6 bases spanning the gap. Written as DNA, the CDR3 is TGTGCCATCAGTGAAAACGGCGAGCAGTACTTC. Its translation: CAISENGEQYF.

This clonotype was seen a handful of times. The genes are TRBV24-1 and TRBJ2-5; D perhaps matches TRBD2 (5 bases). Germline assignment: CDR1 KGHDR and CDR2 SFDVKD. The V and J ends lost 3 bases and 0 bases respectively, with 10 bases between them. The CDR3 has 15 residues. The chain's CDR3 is CATSDPLGDQETQYF. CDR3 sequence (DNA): TGTGCCACCAGTGATCCACTCGGGGACCAAGAGACCCAGTACTTC.

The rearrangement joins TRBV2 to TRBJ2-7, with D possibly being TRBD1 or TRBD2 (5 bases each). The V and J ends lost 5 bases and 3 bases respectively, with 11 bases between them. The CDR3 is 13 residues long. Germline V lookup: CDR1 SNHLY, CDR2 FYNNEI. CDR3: CASSSGTHYEQYF. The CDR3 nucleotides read TGTGCCAGCAGTTCCGGGACCCACTACGAGCAGTACTTC.

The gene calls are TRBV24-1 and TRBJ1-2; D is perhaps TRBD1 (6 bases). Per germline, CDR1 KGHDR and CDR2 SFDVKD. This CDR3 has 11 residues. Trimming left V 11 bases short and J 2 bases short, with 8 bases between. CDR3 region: CAIGQNYGYTF. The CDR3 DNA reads TGTGCCATCGGACAGAACTATGGCTACACCTTC.

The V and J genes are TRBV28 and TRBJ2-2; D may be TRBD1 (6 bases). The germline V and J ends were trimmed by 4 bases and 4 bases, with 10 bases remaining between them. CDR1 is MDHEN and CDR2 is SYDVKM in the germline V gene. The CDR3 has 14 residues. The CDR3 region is CASSSGTFTGELFF. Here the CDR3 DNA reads TGTGCCAGCAGTTCCGGGACATTCACCGGGGAGCTGTTTTTT.

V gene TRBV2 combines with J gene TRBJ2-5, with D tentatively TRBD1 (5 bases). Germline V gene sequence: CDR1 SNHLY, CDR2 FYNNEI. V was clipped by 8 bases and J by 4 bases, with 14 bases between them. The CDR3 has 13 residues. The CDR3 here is CASQQGWGETQYF. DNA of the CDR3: TGTGCCAGCCAGCAGGGTTGGGGAGAGACCCAGTACTTC.

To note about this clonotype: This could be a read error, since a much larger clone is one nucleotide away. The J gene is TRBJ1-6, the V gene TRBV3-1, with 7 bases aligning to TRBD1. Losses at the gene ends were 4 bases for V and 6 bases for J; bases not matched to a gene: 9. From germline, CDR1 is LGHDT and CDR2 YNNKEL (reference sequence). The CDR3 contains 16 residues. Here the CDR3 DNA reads TGTGCCAGCAGCCGAACCCGGACAGGAACTAATTCACCCCTCCACTTT. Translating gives CASSRTRTGTNSPLHF.

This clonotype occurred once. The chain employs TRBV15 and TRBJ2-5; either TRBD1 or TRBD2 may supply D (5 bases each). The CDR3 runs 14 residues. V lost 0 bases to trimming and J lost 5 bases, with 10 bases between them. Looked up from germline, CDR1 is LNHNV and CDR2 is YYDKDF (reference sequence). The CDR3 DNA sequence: TGTGCCACCAGCAGAGATCCGGGACCCGAGACCCAGTACTTC. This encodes CATSRDPGPETQYF.

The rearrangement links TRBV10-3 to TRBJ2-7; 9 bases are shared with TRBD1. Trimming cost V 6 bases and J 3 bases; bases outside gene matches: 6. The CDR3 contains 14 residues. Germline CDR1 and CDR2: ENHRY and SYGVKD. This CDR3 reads CAIRTTGGNYEQYF. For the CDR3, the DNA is TGTGCCATCAGAACTACAGGGGGCAACTACGAGCAGTACTTC.

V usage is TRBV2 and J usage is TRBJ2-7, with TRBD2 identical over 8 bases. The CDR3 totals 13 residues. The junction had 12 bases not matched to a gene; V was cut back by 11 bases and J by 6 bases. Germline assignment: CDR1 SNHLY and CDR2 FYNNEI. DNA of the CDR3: TGTGCCGGCGACGGGGGGACTAGAGGCGAGCAGTACTTC. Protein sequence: CAGDGGTRGEQYF.

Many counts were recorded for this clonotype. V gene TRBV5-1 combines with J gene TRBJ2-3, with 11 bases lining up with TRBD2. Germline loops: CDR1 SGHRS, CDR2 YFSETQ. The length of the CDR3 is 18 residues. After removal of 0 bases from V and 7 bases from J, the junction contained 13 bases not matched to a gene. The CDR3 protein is CASSLVLSGRAESNTQYF. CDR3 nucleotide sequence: TGCGCCAGCAGCTTGGTCCTTAGCGGGAGGGCCGAATCAAATACGCAGTATTTT.

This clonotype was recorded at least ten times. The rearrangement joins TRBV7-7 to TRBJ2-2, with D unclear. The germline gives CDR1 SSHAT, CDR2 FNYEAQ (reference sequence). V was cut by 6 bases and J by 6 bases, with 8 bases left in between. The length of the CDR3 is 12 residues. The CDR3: CASSQNAGELFF. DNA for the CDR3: TGTGCCAGCAGTCAAAACGCCGGGGAGCTGTTTTTT.

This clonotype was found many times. CDR3 bases: TGCGCCACCATACCGGGACAGGGGAACAATGAGCAGTTCTTC. Residues: CATIPGQGNNEQFF. The chain joins TRBV5-1 to TRBJ2-1, with 10 bases that match TRBD1. The CDR3 has 14 residues. Germline trimming cut 9 bases from V and 5 bases from J; bases unmatched to any gene: 8. The germline V gene has CDR1 SGHRS and CDR2 YFSETQ.

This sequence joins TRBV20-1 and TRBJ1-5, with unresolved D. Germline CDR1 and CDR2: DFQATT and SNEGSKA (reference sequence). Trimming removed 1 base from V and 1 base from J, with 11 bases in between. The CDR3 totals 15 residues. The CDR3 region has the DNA TGCAGTGCTAGAGTCGCGGGTTTAAGCAATCAGCCCCAGCATTTT. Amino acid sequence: CSARVAGLSNQPQHF.

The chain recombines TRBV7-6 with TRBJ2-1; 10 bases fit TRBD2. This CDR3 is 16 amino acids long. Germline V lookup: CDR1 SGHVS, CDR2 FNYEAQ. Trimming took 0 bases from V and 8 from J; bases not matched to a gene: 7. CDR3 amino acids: CASSLALSGGIHEQFF. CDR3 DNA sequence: TGTGCCAGCAGCTTAGCTCTTAGCGGGGGGATACATGAGCAGTTCTTC.

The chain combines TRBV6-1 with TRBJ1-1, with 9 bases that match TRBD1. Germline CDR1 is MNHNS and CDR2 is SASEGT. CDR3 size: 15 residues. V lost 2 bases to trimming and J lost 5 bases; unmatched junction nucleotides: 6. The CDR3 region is CASSETQGQGTEAFF. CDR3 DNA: TGTGCCAGCAGTGAAACTCAGGGACAGGGTACTGAAGCTTTCTTT.

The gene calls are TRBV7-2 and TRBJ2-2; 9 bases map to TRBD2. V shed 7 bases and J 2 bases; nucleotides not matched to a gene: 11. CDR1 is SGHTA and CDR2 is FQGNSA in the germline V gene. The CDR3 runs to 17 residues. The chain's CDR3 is CASNTGVSGGNTGELFF. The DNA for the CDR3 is TGTGCCAGCAACACGGGGGTTAGCGGGGGTAACACCGGGGAGCTGTTTTTT. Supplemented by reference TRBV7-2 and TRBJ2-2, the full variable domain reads GAGVSQSPSNKVTEKGKDVELRCDPISGHTALYWYRQSLGQGLEFLIYFQGNSAPDKSGLPSDRFSAERTGGSVSTLTIQRTQQEDSAVYLCASNTGVSGGNTGELFFGEGSRLTVL.

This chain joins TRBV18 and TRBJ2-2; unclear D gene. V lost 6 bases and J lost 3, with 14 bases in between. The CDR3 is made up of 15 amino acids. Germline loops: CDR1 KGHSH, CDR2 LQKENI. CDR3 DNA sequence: TGTGCCAGCTCGCCTCGCAATCTTGACACCGGGGAGCTGTTTTTT. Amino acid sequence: CASSPRNLDTGELFF.

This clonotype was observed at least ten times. This chain's CDR3 is CASSWTGNSYEQYF. DNA of the CDR3: TGCGCCAGCAGCTGGACAGGGAACTCCTACGAGCAGTACTTC. The chain couples TRBV5-1 to TRBJ2-7; 8 bases are shared with TRBD1. Germline CDR1 SGHRS, CDR2 YFSETQ. The junction had 2 bases not matched to a gene; V was cut back by 3 bases and J by 0 bases. This CDR3 spans 14 amino acids.